This TCR beta chain is drawn from a study of PD-L1 blockade in urothelial cancer. The table came from immunoSEQ multiplex PCR; TCRdb's copy has only in-frame clones and leaves some out. The sample has about 110,000 clones, roughly 90% seen once. The junction had 13 bases not matched to a gene; V was cut back by 5 bases and J by 5 bases. Germline-derived CDR1 and CDR2 are SGHTA and FQGNSA. CDR3 size: 18 residues. Time point: peripheral blood 6 weeks after treatment start. The receptor was derived from a man between 60 and 75 years old with urothelial cancer. Sequenced material: PBMCs, taken around atezolizumab (anti-PD-L1) treatment. J is TRBJ2-2 and V is TRBV7-2; 11 positions match TRBD2. As DNA, the CDR3 is TGTGCCAGCAGCCCCCGGGGTAGCGGGGGGGCGAGAACCGGGGAGCTGTTTTTT. Translation: CASSPRGSGGARTGELFF. Using reference TRBV7-2 and TRBJ2-2 for the parts outside the CDR3, the full variable domain is GAGVSQSPSNKVTEKGKDVELRCDPISGHTALYWYRQSLGQGLEFLIYFQGNSAPDKSGLPSDRFSAERTGGSVSTLTIQRTQQEDSAVYLCASSPRGSGGARTGELFFGEGSRLTVL.